Reported below is one TCR beta chain. Its antigen remains unknown. These data are taken from a study of T cell responses to AZD1222 COVID-19 vaccine. Findings and limits, study-wide: Close to half of all spike-specific TCRs reportedly target regions of the variants that are unmutated. Mapped onto spike, vaccine-associated CD4 TCRs spanned it and were dominant at 160-218 and 743-854. All repertoire sampling was performed exclusively after the peak T cell response. Most donors were white British and more were female, and clonal diversity was possibly underestimated.

Trimming took off 2 bases at V and 5 bases at J, with 12 bases between the two ends. The germline V gene has CDR1 MNHEY and CDR2 SVGAGI. The CDR3 has 14 residues. The repertoire was sequenced with immunoSEQ multiplex PCR; TCRdb's copy has only in-frame clones and lacks some. The table has about 130,000 clones, 70% to 90% seen once. The sample consisted of peripheral blood, taken on day 0 of AZD1222 vaccination. This sequence joins TRBV6-5 and TRBJ1-2; D is perhaps TRBD1 (5 bases). This TCR came from an adult in good health. DNA of the CDR3: TGTGCCAGCAGTTACAGAGGGGTTAGGTATGGCTACACCTTC. Amino acids: CASSYRGVRYGYTF.